This T cell receptor beta chain comes out of a study of OX40 agonist ivuxolimab in advanced cancers. Whole-study context: Dosing consisted of intravenous ivuxolimab at 0.01 to 10 mg/kg every 2 weeks.

Details on this clone: As yet, its antigen is unknown.

Data came from immunoSEQ multiplex PCR; TCRdb stores just in-frame clones and leaves some out. The sample records roughly 56,000 clones, roughly 83% being singletons. The study, taken as a whole, reports: Nonresponders included some who also had low normalized T-cell clonal expansion. At 0.1 to 3.0 mg/kg and by week 6, CD4+ and CD8+ T cells in the blood had expanded clonally.

Sequencing was performed on CD4+ or CD8+ T cells sorted from blood, taken in a trial of the OX40 agonist ivuxolimab. The clonotype comes from an adult with an advanced solid tumor such as melanoma, head and neck, liver or kidney cancer.

The CDR3: CASSVTGTGTHEQYF. The CDR3 DNA is TGTGCCAGCAGCGTCACCGGGACAGGGACCCACGAGCAGTACTTC. This chain connects TRBV11-3 to TRBJ2-7; TRBD1 matches 9 bases. CDR3 length equals 15 residues. CDR1 SGHNT and CDR2 YENEEA come from the germline V gene. Trimming took 5 bases from V and 5 from J; bases not matched to a gene: 10.